The 30 T cell receptor beta chains in this list originate from one sample, sequenced in a study of cytomegalovirus exposure and HLA in healthy donors. 13 Jbeta primers and 60 Vbeta primers were used for the PCR. Libraries were prepared by immunoSEQ multiplex PCR; TCRdb keeps only in-frame clonotypes and omits some of them. The table shows under 150,000 clones, with about two thirds occurring only once. The sequencing sample was made of PBMCs. Receptor source: a woman aged 60-75 years in good health and CMV-seropositive.

The rearrangement uses TRBV11-2 and TRBJ1-3, with D possibly being TRBD1 (5 bases). This CDR3 spans 16 amino acids. Germline assignment: CDR1 SGHAT and CDR2 FQNNGV. Trimming pared 1 base from V and 0 bases from J, leaving 10 bases between. For the CDR3, the DNA is TGTGCCAGCAGCTTAGGACAGTCGACCTCTGGAAACACCATATATTTT. Translation gives CASSLGQSTSGNTIYF.

This clone was picked up many times. V and J are TRBV19 and TRBJ2-7; 13 positions agree with TRBD2. The germline V gene has CDR1 LNHDA and CDR2 SQIVND (reference sequence). CDR3 length: 15 amino acids. The V gene end was trimmed by 5 bases and the J gene end by 2 bases; junction bases not matched to a gene: 3. CDR3 sequence (DNA): TGTGCCAGTAGTCGACTAGCGGGGGGAACCTACGAGCAGTACTTC. Protein product: CASSRLAGGTYEQYF.

The CDR3, as DNA: TGTGCCAGCAGCTTTGACAGGGACTCCTACGAGCAGTACTTC. This codes for CASSFDRDSYEQYF. The rearrangement uses TRBV11-2 and TRBJ2-7; 7 bases fit TRBD1. Unmatched junction bases numbered 2, after V lost 3 bases and J lost 0 bases. This CDR3 is built from 14 residues. Germline V gene data show CDR1 as SGHAT and CDR2 as FQNNGV.

The chain combines TRBV7-9 with TRBJ1-2; tentative D call: TRBD1 (5 bases). The V end was cut by 5 bases, the J end by 9 bases, with 25 bases between. Germline V gene lookup returns CDR1 SEHNR and CDR2 FQNEAQ (reference sequence). The length of the CDR3 is 16 residues. In DNA form, the CDR3 reads TGTGCCAGCAGCCGGGTCGCGGGACTGAAGTCAGAGAGCTACACCTTC. Its protein is CASSRVAGLKSESYTF. Complete variable domain (other parts from reference TRBV7-9 and TRBJ1-2): DTGVSQNPRHKITKRGQNVTFRCDPISEHNRLYWYRQTLGQGPEFLTYFQNEAQLEKSRLLSDRFSAERPKGSFSTLEIQRTEQGDSAMYLCASSRVAGLKSESYTFGSGTRLTVV.

This clone was detected only once. This sequence joins TRBV6-5 and TRBJ2-1; TRBD2 aligns across 9 bases. This CDR3 is 15 amino acids long. Unmatched junction bases numbered 8, after V lost 3 bases and J lost 8 bases. Germline V gene data show CDR1 as MNHEY and CDR2 as SVGAGI. In DNA, the CDR3 is TGTGCCAGCAGTTATCTTGCGGGGGGGATCCATGAGCAGTTCTTC. It is translated as CASSYLAGGIHEQFF.

The chain is built from TRBV7-3 and TRBJ2-7, with 8 positions matching TRBD2. Trimming cost V 2 bases and J 2 bases; bases outside gene matches: 5. Germline V gives CDR1 SGHTA, CDR2 FQGTGA. The CDR3 consists of 15 residues. The DNA of the CDR3 is TGTGCCAGCAGCTTATCGGGGGGGCCCCCCTACGAGCAGTACTTC. Translating it yields CASSLSGGPPYEQYF.

This chain links TRBV6-5 with TRBJ2-1; D might be TRBD2 (7 bases). The CDR3 sequence is 15 residues long. Germline CDR1 is MNHEY and CDR2 is SVGAGI. V lost 2 bases and J lost 4, with 12 bases in between. For the CDR3, the DNA is TGTGCCAGCAGTTACCGGGGGGCTTCATACAATGAGCAGTTCTTC. Translating it yields CASSYRGASYNEQFF.

The CDR3 sequence is CASSLGPVGGEGTGELFF. DNA for the CDR3: TGTGCCAGCAGCTTAGGCCCAGTTGGGGGCGAGGGCACCGGGGAGCTGTTTTTT. V is TRBV7-3 and J is TRBJ2-2; D possibly corresponds to TRBD1 (6 bases). Germline CDR1 SGHTA, CDR2 FQGTGA. CDR3 length: 18 amino acids. Trimming cost V 2 bases and J 4 bases, with 20 bases left between them. The whole variable domain, remainder taken from reference TRBV7-3 and TRBJ2-2, is GAGVSQTPSNKVTEKGKYVELRCDPISGHTALYWYRQSLGQGPEFLIYFQGTGAADDSGLPNDRFFAVRPEGSVSTLKIQRTERGDSAVYLCASSLGPVGGEGTGELFFGEGSRLTVL.

The chain employs TRBV7-8 and TRBJ2-5; D not resolved. Trimming cost V 2 bases and J 5 bases, with 9 bases left between them. CDR3 length: 13 amino acids. Germline-derived CDR1 and CDR2 are SGHVS and FQNEAQ. CDR3 nucleotide sequence: TGTGCCAGCAGCTTAACGGTCTCTGAGACCCAGTACTTC. Its translation is CASSLTVSETQYF.

V usage is TRBV27 and J usage is TRBJ1-3; no definite D call. This CDR3 is 15 amino acids long. Germline values: CDR1 MNHEY, CDR2 SMNVEV (reference sequence). The V end lost 5 bases, the J end lost 7 bases, and 18 bases lay between the germline ends. The CDR3 spells CASSPRISGANTIYF. CDR3 coding DNA: TGTGCCAGCAGTCCCCGGATTTCGGGTGCGAACACCATATATTTT.

This clone was seen a few times. The CDR3 loop is CASSSQGDNSPLHF. CDR3 coding DNA: TGTGCCAGCAGTTCCCAGGGGGATAATTCACCCCTCCACTTT. The chain has TRBV6-5 and TRBJ1-6, with 7 bases fitting TRBD1. CDR1 is MNHEY and CDR2 is SVGAGI in the germline V gene. The junction had 2 bases not matched to a gene; V was cut back by 4 bases and J by 5 bases. This CDR3 has 14 amino acids.

This clone was observed once. V usage is TRBV2 and J usage is TRBJ1-4; D is undetermined. This CDR3 is built from 14 residues. V was trimmed by 0 bases and J by 7 bases, leaving 9 bases between them. CDR1 and CDR2 from the germline V gene are SNHLY and FYNNEI. CDR3 in DNA: TGTGCCAGCAGTGAAGCTGGACTGGCTGAAAAACTGTTTTTT. It yields the protein CASSEAGLAEKLFF.

The rearrangement links TRBV18 to TRBJ1-1; TRBD1 might be the D (5 bases). Germline V gives CDR1 KGHSH, CDR2 LQKENI. Trimming took off 4 bases at V and 8 bases at J, with 11 bases between the two ends. The CDR3 extends over 12 amino acids. CDR3 amino acids: CASSRTREEAFF. The CDR3 DNA reads TGTGCCAGCTCACGGACCAGGGAAGAAGCTTTCTTT. Drawing the rest from reference TRBV18 and TRBJ1-1, the complete variable domain is NAGVMQNPRHLVRRRGQEARLRCSPMKGHSHVYWYRQLPEEGLKFMVYLQKENIIDESGMPKERFSAEFPKEGPSILRIQQVVRGDSAAYFCASSRTREEAFFGQGTRLTVV.

As to this clone: At the DNA level, this CDR3 is encoded by other sequences in the same sample as well. V gene TRBV2 combines with J gene TRBJ1-5; TRBD1 agrees at 11 bases. CDR1 and CDR2 from the germline V gene are SNHLY and FYNNEI. Germline trimming cut 7 bases from V and 2 bases from J; bases unmatched to any gene: 13. This CDR3 contains 18 residues. CDR3 sequence (DNA): TGTGCCAGCACCAAGGACAGGGGGCTCACACAGGGCAATCAGCCCCAGCATTTT. This gives the protein CASTKDRGLTQGNQPQHF. Full variable domain (outside the CDR3, taken from reference TRBV2 and TRBJ1-5): EPEVTQTPSHQVTQMGQEVILRCVPISNHLYFYWYRQILGQKVEFLVSFYNNEISEKSEIFDDQFSVERPDGSNFTLKIRSTKLEDSAMYFCASTKDRGLTQGNQPQHFGDGTRLSIL.

The chain links TRBV7-3 to TRBJ2-5; TRBD2 is a possible D gene (7 bases). The CDR3 has 16 residues. Germline CDR1 and CDR2: SGHTA and FQGTGA. V gave up 5 bases and J gave up 4 bases, with 20 bases separating them. CDR3 loop: CASSPLGGALGETQYF. The DNA of the CDR3 is TGTGCCAGCAGCCCCCTAGGGGGGGCCCTCGGAGAGACCCAGTACTTC. Variable domain in full (rest from reference TRBV7-3 and TRBJ2-5): GAGVSQTPSNKVTEKGKYVELRCDPISGHTALYWYRQSLGQGPEFLIYFQGTGAADDSGLPNDRFFAVRPEGSVSTLKIQRTERGDSAVYLCASSPLGGALGETQYFGPGTRLLVL.

This chain joins TRBV6-6 and TRBJ2-7; 7 nucleotides line up with TRBD1. Germline-derived CDR1 and CDR2 are MNHNY and SVGAGI (reference sequence). With V trimmed by 5 bases and J by 1 base, 5 bases remained unmatched. This CDR3 region has 14 residues. This chain's CDR3 is CASSRQGASYEQYF. For the CDR3, the DNA is TGTGCCAGCAGTCGACAGGGTGCATCCTACGAGCAGTACTTC.

This clone came up a few times. V gene TRBV5-1 combines with J gene TRBJ1-1, with 7 bases matching TRBD1. The CDR3 runs 16 residues. Germline V lookup: CDR1 SGHRS, CDR2 YFSETQ. Trimming took 0 bases from V and 2 from J; bases not matched to a gene: 7. The CDR3 nucleotides are TGCGCCAGCAGCTTGGCGGCAGGGGGACCAAACACTGAAGCTTTCTTT. The encoded protein is CASSLAAGGPNTEAFF.

J is TRBJ2-6 and V is TRBV19; D may be TRBD2 (5 bases). V was shortened by 9 bases and J by 2 bases, with 14 bases between the two germline ends. Germline V lookup: CDR1 LNHDA, CDR2 SQIVND (reference sequence). The CDR3 contains 15 residues. The CDR3, as DNA: TGTGCCAGCTCCCCTGGGAGAGCTGGGGCCAACGTCCTGACTTTC. This sequence encodes CASSPGRAGANVLTF.

This clone was recorded only once. The chain couples TRBV7-8 to TRBJ2-7; 10 bases are a match to TRBD2. The J segment lost 1 base and the V segment lost 1 base, leaving 7 bases of the junction unmatched. The CDR3 is 17 amino acids. Germline CDR1 reads SGHVS; CDR2 reads FQNEAQ. The chain's CDR3 is CASSLVASGGLSYEQYF. In nucleotides, the CDR3 is TGTGCCAGCAGCTTAGTAGCTAGCGGGGGTTTATCCTACGAGCAGTACTTC.

This rearrangement joins TRBV2 to TRBJ2-7; TRBD2 aligns across 13 bases. The CDR3 loop spans 19 amino acids. V shed 4 bases and J 2 bases; nucleotides not matched to a gene: 14. Germline V CDR1 and CDR2: SNHLY, FYNNEI. DNA for the CDR3: TGTGCCAGCAGTGCCCGAGGACTAGCGGGGGTCTCTAACACCTACGAGCAGTACTTC. This translates into CASSARGLAGVSNTYEQYF.

The V gene is TRBV5-4, the J gene TRBJ1-4, with D maybe TRBD1 (6 bases). This CDR3 contains 14 residues. CDR1 and CDR2 from the germline V gene are SGHNT and YYREEE (reference sequence). V was clipped by 2 bases and J by 6 bases, with 11 bases between them. CDR3 sequence: CASSLGGGDEKLFF. Here the CDR3 DNA reads TGTGCCAGCAGCTTAGGCGGGGGCGATGAAAAACTGTTTTTT.

This clone was counted only a few times. The chain is built from TRBV6-5 and TRBJ2-7, with 7 bases matching TRBD1. The CDR3 totals 13 residues. Per the germline V gene, CDR1 is MNHEY and CDR2 is SVGAGI. The trim removed 6 bases at V and 2 bases at J, leaving 4 bases unmatched. The CDR3: CASSLQGTYEQYF. In DNA form, the CDR3 reads TGTGCCAGCAGCCTACAGGGGACCTACGAGCAGTACTTC.

The chain recombines TRBV19 with TRBJ1-1, with 8 nucleotides matching TRBD1. The germline CDR1 and CDR2 sequences are LNHDA and SQIVND (reference sequence). CDR3 length equals 13 residues. V was clipped by 11 bases and J by 3 bases; unmatched bases: 8. The CDR3 DNA reads as TGTGCCTCGCGGACAGGGAGGGACACTGAAGCTTTCTTT. Its translation is CASRTGRDTEAFF. The full variable domain, completed using reference TRBV19 and TRBJ1-1, is DGGITQSPKYLFRKEGQNVTLSCEQNLNHDAMYWYRQDPGQGLRLIYYSQIVNDFQKGDIAEGYSVSREKKESFPLTVTSAQKNPTAFYLCASRTGRDTEAFFGQGTRLTVV.

The chain couples TRBV7-2 to TRBJ2-7, with a tentative D call TRBD1 (5 bases). The CDR3 sequence is 14 residues long. Trimming took 1 base from V and 2 from J, leaving 9 bases between them. The germline V gene encodes CDR1 SGHTA and CDR2 FQGNSA. CDR3 loop: CASSLGQGTYEQYF. As DNA, the CDR3 is TGTGCCAGCAGCTTAGGCCAGGGCACCTACGAGCAGTACTTC.

The chain joins TRBV18 to TRBJ2-2; 7 nucleotides match TRBD1. This CDR3 is 15 amino acids long. The germline CDR1 and CDR2 sequences are KGHSH and LQKENI. After removal of 4 bases from V and 2 bases from J, the junction contained 4 bases not matched to a gene. The CDR3 loop reads CASSLGTVNTGELFF. The DNA of the CDR3 is TGTGCCAGCTCACTGGGGACAGTTAACACCGGGGAGCTGTTTTTT.

The V and J genes are TRBV6-5 and TRBJ1-6; the match to TRBD1 covers 8 bases. The CDR3 is 15 residues long. The V and J ends lost 0 bases and 7 bases, in that order; junction bases with no gene match: 2. The germline V gene encodes CDR1 MNHEY and CDR2 SVGAGI. CDR3 nucleotides: TGTGCCAGCAGTTACTCGGGACAGGCAAATTCACCCCTCCACTTT. Translation: CASSYSGQANSPLHF.

The chain joins TRBV14 to TRBJ2-7, with D tentatively TRBD2 (6 bases). The germline CDR1 and CDR2 sequences are SGHDN and FVKESK. CDR3 length: 17 amino acids. V was shortened by 0 bases and J by 3 bases, with 18 bases between the two germline ends. The CDR3 nucleotides are TGTGCCAGCAGCCAAGATAGTCGGGGGATGGAGTACTACGAGCAGTACTTC. It is translated as CASSQDSRGMEYYEQYF. The complete variable domain, with remaining parts taken from reference TRBV14 and TRBJ2-7, reads EAGVTQFPSHSVIEKGQTVTLRCDPISGHDNLYWYRRVMGKEIKFLLHFVKESKQDESGMPNNRFLAERTGGTYSTLKVQPAELEDSGVYFCASSQDSRGMEYYEQYFGPGTRLTVT.

V usage is TRBV19 and J usage is TRBJ2-5; D remains ambiguous. V dropped 6 bases and J dropped 5 bases, with 10 bases sitting between them. CDR1 and CDR2 from the germline V gene are LNHDA and SQIVND (reference sequence). CDR3 length: 12 amino acids. This chain's CDR3 is CASSRLSETQYF. The CDR3 nucleotides are TGTGCCAGTAGCAGATTATCGGAGACCCAGTACTTC.

This chain uses TRBV29-1 with TRBJ1-1; TRBD1 aligns across 10 bases. The CDR3 totals 10 residues. Germline trimming cut 6 bases from V and 10 bases from J; bases unmatched to any gene: 2. Germline-derived CDR1 and CDR2 are SQVTM and ANQGSEA. The CDR3 here is CSVWTGGAFF. The CDR3 DNA follows: TGCAGCGTCTGGACAGGGGGAGCTTTCTTT.

V is TRBV19 and J is TRBJ2-7; 12 bases map to TRBD1. This CDR3 contains 15 residues. V shed 5 bases and J 5 bases; nucleotides not matched to a gene: 7. The germline gives CDR1 LNHDA, CDR2 SQIVND (reference sequence). CDR3 nucleotide sequence: TGTGCCAGTAGTTTCCGGGACAGGGGGCTGGACGAGCAGTACTTC. Translating gives CASSFRDRGLDEQYF.